Given below is one T cell receptor beta chain in context. This record comes from a study of blood T cell repertoires in COVID-19. About the research overall: The analysed material was cDNA or gDNA that came from T cells, B-cell-depleted T cells, or PBMCs.

V lost 6 bases and J lost 2; bases outside the gene matches: 9. The CDR3 contains 17 residues. Germline values: CDR1 SGDLS, CDR2 YYNGEE. Authors' methods: How many nucleated cells were present was estimated from reference gene primer amplification. This table comes from immunoSEQ multiplex PCR, and its TCRdb copy is limited to in-frame clones, with some not included. The V and J calls and clone size were taken over from that table, and D and trimming were inferred from the DNA. The data show 85,000 to 100,000 clones, around 74% seen once. The rearrangement links TRBV9 to TRBJ2-6; 9 nucleotides align to TRBD1. The receptor comes from a woman older than 75 with active or convalescent COVID-19. Material: peripheral blood. CDR3 sequence (DNA): TGTGCCAGCACAGTCGGGACAGGGAGGCCTGGGGCCAACGTCCTGACTTTC. Protein: CASTVGTGRPGANVLTF. Combining the CDR3 with reference TRBV9 and TRBJ2-6 gives the whole variable domain DSGVTQTPKHLITATGQRVTLRCSPRSGDLSVYWYQQSLDQGLQFLIQYYNGEERAKGNILERFSAQQFPDLHSELNLSSLELGDSALYFCASTVGTGRPGANVLTFGAGSRLTVL.